This TCR beta chain appears in the sequencing data of a study of siplizumab effects on memory and regulatory T cells. Assay used: immunoSEQ multiplex PCR; TCRdb lists only in-frame clones, some missing. This sample has 99,000 or so clones; approximately 94% occur once, and the top ten carry less than 0.35%. The V gene's germline CDR1 is SGDLS and CDR2 YYNGEE. This CDR3 contains 15 residues. Germline trimming cut 3 bases from V and 7 bases from J; bases unmatched to any gene: 10. Comment on this clone: Its antigen is not known.

Whole-study findings and limits: Alloreactive sequences traceable to unstimulated CD4+ memory cells declined significantly under siplizumab.

Input material: CD4+ T cells sorted from blood. The clonotype originates from a human donor in good health. This chain connects TRBV9 to TRBJ2-7; 10 bases line up with TRBD1. The CDR3 protein is CASSEGQGRFREQYF. Here the CDR3 DNA reads TGTGCCAGCAGCGAGGGACAGGGGAGGTTTCGGGAGCAGTACTTC. The full variable domain, completed using reference TRBV9 and TRBJ2-7, is DSGVTQTPKHLITATGQRVTLRCSPRSGDLSVYWYQQSLDQGLQFLIQYYNGEERAKGNILERFSAQQFPDLHSELNLSSLELGDSALYFCASSEGQGRFREQYFGPGTRLTVT.